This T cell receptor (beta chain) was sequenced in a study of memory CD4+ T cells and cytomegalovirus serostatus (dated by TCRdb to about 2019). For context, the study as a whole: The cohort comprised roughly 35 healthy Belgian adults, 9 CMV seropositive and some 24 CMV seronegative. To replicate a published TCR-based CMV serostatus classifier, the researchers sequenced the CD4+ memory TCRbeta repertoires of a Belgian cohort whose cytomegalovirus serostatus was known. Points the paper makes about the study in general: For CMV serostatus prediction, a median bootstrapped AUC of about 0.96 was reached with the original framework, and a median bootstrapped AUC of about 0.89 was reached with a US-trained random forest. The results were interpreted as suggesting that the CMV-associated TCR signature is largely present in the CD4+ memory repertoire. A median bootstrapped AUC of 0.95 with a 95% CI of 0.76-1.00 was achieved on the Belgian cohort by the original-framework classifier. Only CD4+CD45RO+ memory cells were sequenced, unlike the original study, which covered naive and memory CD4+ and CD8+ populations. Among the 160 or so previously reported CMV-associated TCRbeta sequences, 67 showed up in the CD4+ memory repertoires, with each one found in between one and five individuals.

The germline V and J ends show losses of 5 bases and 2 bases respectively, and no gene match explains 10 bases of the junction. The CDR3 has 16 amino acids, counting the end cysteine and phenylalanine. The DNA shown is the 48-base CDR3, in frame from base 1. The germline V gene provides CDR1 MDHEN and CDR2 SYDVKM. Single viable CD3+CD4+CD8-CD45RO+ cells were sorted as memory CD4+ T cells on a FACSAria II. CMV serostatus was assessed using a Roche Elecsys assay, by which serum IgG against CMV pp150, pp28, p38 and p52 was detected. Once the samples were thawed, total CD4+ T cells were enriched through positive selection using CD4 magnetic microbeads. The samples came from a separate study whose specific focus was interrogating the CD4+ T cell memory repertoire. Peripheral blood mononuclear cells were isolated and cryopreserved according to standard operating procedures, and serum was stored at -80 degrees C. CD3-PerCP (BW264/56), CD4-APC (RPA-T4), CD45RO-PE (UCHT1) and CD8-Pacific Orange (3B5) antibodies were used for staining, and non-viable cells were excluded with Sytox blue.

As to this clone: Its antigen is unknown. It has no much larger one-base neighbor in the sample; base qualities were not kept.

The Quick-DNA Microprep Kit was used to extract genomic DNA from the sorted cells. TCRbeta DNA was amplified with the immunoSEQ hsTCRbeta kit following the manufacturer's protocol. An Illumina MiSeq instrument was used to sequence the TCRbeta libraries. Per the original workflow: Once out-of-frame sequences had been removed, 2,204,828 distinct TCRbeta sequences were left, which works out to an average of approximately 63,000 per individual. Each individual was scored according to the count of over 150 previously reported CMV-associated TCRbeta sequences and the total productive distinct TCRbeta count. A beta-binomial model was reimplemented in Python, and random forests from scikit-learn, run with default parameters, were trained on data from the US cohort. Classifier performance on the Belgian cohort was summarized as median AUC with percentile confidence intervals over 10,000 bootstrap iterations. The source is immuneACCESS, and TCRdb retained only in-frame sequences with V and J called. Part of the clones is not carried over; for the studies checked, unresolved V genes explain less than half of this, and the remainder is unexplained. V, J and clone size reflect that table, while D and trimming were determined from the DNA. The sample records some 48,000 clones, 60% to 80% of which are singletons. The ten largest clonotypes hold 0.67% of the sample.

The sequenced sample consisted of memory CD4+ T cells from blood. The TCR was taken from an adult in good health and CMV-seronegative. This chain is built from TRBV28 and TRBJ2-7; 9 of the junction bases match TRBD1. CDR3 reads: CASSVLPGQGPYEQYF. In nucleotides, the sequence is TGTGCCAGCAGTGTACTTCCGGGACAGGGCCCCTACGAGCAGTACTTC.